The next 9 T cell receptor beta chains were all read from a single sample in a study of OX40 agonist ivuxolimab in advanced cancers. Sequenced by immunoSEQ multiplex PCR; TCRdb stores in-frame clones only, minus some. The sample comprises 75,000 to 80,000 clones, over 70% of which are singletons, and approximately 4.6% rests with the top ten. The sample here was CD4+ or CD8+ T cells sorted from blood, taken in a trial of the OX40 agonist ivuxolimab. These receptors all come from an adult with an advanced solid tumor such as melanoma, head and neck, liver or kidney cancer.

The J gene is TRBJ1-4, the V gene TRBV4-2, with D possibly being TRBD1 (6 bases). The CDR3 has 16 residues. V was shortened by 4 bases and J by 5 bases, with 17 bases between the two germline ends. Germline CDR1 LGHNA, CDR2 YNFKEQ. The CDR3, as DNA: TGTGCCAGCAGCCGGGAGGCGACAGGCTGGAATGAAAAACTGTTTTTT. It translates to CASSREATGWNEKLFF.

The V and J genes are TRBV27 and TRBJ1-6, with D unclear. The CDR3 spans 13 residues. Germline V CDR1 and CDR2: MNHEY, SMNVEV (reference sequence). The V and J ends lost 8 bases and 6 bases respectively, with 11 bases between them. The CDR3 DNA sequence: TGTGCCAGCGGGGAGGCAGCTAATTCACCCCTCCACTTT. The encoded protein is CASGEAANSPLHF.

The chain is built from TRBV5-1 and TRBJ1-1, with a weak D call TRBD1 (6 bases). The V gene's germline CDR1 is SGHRS and CDR2 YFSETQ. The CDR3 runs 15 residues. V gave up 5 bases and J gave up 3 bases, with 17 bases separating them. This CDR3 is CASRNGGQEDTEAFF. In DNA, the CDR3 is TGCGCCAGCAGAAACGGGGGCCAGGAAGACACTGAAGCTTTCTTT.

The chain has TRBV7-9 and TRBJ1-2, with D perhaps TRBD1 (5 bases). The germline V and J ends were trimmed by 1 base and 4 bases, with 13 bases remaining between them. The length of the CDR3 is 15 residues. CDR1 SEHNR and CDR2 FQNEAQ come from the germline V gene (reference sequence). The CDR3 DNA is TGTGCCAGCAGCTTAGATATCTTCAGGGTCTATGGCTACACCTTC. This codes for CASSLDIFRVYGYTF.

The chain recombines TRBV6-5 with TRBJ2-5, with D possibly being TRBD2 (7 bases). Trimming cost V 0 bases and J 5 bases, with 13 bases left between them. Germline assignment: CDR1 MNHEY and CDR2 SVGAGI. The CDR3 consists of 15 residues. In DNA form, the CDR3 reads TGTGCCAGCAGTTACTCCGGGGGGCTAAGGGAGACCCAGTACTTC. This encodes CASSYSGGLRETQYF.

The chain recombines TRBV6-4 with TRBJ2-7, with 10 bases that match TRBD2. Germline trimming cut 0 bases from V and 0 bases from J; bases unmatched to any gene: 2. Germline CDR1 is MRHNA and CDR2 is SNTAGT. The length of the CDR3 is 16 residues. The CDR3: CASSDSRTSGSYEQYF. The CDR3 nucleotides are TGTGCCAGCAGTGACTCCCGGACTAGCGGCTCCTACGAGCAGTACTTC.

The rearrangement joins TRBV11-2 to TRBJ2-2; unclear D gene. V was trimmed by 3 bases and J by 5 bases, leaving 4 bases between them. The CDR3 contains 12 residues. Germline V gene sequence: CDR1 SGHAT, CDR2 FQNNGV. CDR3 nucleotides: TGTGCCAGCAGCTTTAAGACCGGGGAGCTGTTTTTT. This translates into CASSFKTGELFF.

The DNA of the CDR3 is TGTGCCAGCAGCTTAGTCCAGGGCCCATGGAACACTGAAGCTTTCTTT. Protein sequence: CASSLVQGPWNTEAFF. V is TRBV7-9 and J is TRBJ1-1; possibly TRBD1 for D (5 bases). The CDR3 loop spans 16 amino acids. Germline V gene data show CDR1 as SEHNR and CDR2 as FQNEAQ (reference sequence). V gave up 1 base and J gave up 1 base, with 13 bases separating them.

This clone was seen just once. V and J are TRBV23-1 and TRBJ1-2; possibly TRBD1 for D (5 bases). TRBV23-1 is treated as an ORF (open reading frame) with a function not yet certain. The CDR3 has 18 residues. Deletions cut 3 bases from V and 5 bases from J, with 25 bases between. As DNA, the CDR3 is TGCGCCAGCAGTCATCGGCGCTGGGACCACAACCTTGGATATGGCTACACCTTC. Its translation: CASSHRRWDHNLGYGYTF.